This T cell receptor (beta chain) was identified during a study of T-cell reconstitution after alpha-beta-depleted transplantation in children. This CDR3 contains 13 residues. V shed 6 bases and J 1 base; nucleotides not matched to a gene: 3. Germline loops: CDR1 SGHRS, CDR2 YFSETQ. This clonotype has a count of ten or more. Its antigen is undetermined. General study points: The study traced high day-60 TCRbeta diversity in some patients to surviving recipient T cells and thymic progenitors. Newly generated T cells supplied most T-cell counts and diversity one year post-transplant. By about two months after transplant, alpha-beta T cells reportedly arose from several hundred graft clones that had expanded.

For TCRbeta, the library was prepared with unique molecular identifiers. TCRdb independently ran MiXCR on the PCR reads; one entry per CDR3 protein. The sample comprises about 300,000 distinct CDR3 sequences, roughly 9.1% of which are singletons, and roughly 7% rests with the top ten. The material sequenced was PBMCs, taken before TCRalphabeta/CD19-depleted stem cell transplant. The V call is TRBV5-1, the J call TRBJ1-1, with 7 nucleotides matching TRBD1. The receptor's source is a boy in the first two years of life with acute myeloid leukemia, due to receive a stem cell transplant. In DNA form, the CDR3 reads TGCGCCAGCACCCGACAGGGGAACACTGAAGCTTTCTTT. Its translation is CASTRQGNTEAFF.